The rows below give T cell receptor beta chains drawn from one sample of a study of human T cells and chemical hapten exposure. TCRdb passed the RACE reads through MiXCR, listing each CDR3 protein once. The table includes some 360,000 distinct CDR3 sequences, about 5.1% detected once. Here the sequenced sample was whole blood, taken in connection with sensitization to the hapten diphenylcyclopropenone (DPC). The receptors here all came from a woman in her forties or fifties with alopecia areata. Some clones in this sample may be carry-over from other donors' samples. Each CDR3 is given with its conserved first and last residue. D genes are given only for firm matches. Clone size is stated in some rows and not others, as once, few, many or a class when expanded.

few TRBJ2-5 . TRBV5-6 CASSFMGESRETQYF TGTGCCAGCAGCTTTATGGGGGAGTCTCGAGAGACCCAGTACTTC
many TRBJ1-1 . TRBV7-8 CASSLMGARRVTEAFF TGTGCCAGCAGCTTAATGGGGGCGCGTCGAGTCACTGAAGCTTTCTTT
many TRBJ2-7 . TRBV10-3 CAISGTGASYEQYF TGTGCCATCAGTGGCACCGGGGCATCCTACGAGCAGTACTTC
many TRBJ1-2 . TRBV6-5 CASRPFEGGNYGYTF TGTGCCAGCAGACCCTTCGAAGGAGGGAACTATGGCTACACCTTC
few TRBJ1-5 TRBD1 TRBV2 CASTGTGQRSDQPQHF TGTGCCAGCACTGGGACAGGACAACGGAGCGATCAGCCCCAGCATTTT
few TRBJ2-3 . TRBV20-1 CGLVTDTQYF TGCGGGTTAGTCACAGATACGCAGTATTTT
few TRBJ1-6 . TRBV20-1 CSARDHGISSYNSPLHF TGCAGTGCTAGAGATCACGGTATTAGCTCCTATAATTCACCCCTCCACTTT
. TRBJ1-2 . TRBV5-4 CASSPRGRDWGSSYGYTF TGTGCCAGTTCCCCGCGGGGCCGGGACTGGGGCAGCAGCTATGGCTACACCTTC
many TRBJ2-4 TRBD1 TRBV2 CASSEGQGRTIQYF TGTGCCAGCAGTGAGGGACAGGGGAGGACCATTCAGTACTTC
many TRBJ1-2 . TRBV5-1 CASSLQGEWGYTF TGCGCCAGCAGCCTACAGGGAGAATGGGGCTACACCTTC
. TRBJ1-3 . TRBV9 CASSVDGGRSGNTIYF TGTGCCAGCAGCGTAGATGGGGGCAGGTCTGGAAACACCATATATTTT
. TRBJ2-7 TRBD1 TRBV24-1 CATSDGTVREQYF TGTGCCACCAGTGATGGGACAGTCCGCGAGCAGTACTTC
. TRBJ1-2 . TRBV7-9 CASSPSEGSYGYTF TGTGCCAGCAGCCCGAGTGAGGGGTCCTATGGCTACACCTTC
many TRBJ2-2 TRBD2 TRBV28 CASSFLAGRNTGELFF TGTGCCAGCAGTTTTCTAGCGGGGAGGAACACCGGGGAGCTGTTTTTT
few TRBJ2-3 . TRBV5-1 CASSLVGQPTDTQYF TGCGCCAGCAGCTTAGTAGGACAGCCCACAGATACGCAGTATTTT
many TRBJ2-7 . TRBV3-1 CASSQDGVLYEQYF TGTGCCAGCAGCCAAGATGGGGTTCTCTACGAGCAGTACTTC
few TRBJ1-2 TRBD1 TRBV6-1 CASSDWTGKEGYTF TGTGCCAGCAGTGACTGGACAGGGAAGGAAGGCTACACCTTC
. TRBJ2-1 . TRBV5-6 CASSLDGRRLEQFF TGTGCCAGCAGCTTGGACGGGAGAAGGCTTGAGCAGTTCTTC